The rows below give T cell receptor beta chains drawn from one sample of a study of blood T cell repertoires in COVID-19. Generated by immunoSEQ multiplex PCR, the TCRdb table keeps only in-frame clones and is missing some. The sample yields some 320,000 clones, roughly 86% seen once. The material sequenced was PBMCs or T cells enriched from blood (not recorded which). The receptors stem from a woman aged 45-65 years who had been exposed to COVID-19. CDR3s include the opening cysteine and the closing phenylalanine or tryptophan. A D gene is named only where the DNA matches it firmly. Part of the rows lack a size; the others show once, few, many or a class for expanded clones.

j_gene,abundance,d_gene,v_gene,CDR3aa,CDR3nt
TRBJ1-4,-,-,TRBV4-1,CASSQGWAAINEKLFF,TGCGCCAGCAGCCAAGGGTGGGCAGCTATTAATGAAAAACTGTTTTTT
TRBJ1-5,-,TRBD1,TRBV18,CASSPGQGANQPQHF,TGTGCCAGCTCACCGGGACAGGGGGCCAATCAGCCCCAGCATTTT
TRBJ1-5,-,TRBD1,TRBV12-3/TRBV12-4,CASSRGQGGPQHF,TGTGCCAGCAGCCGCGGACAGGGCGGGCCCCAGCATTTT
TRBJ1-4,-,TRBD1,TRBV28,CASTLPGTGIHEKLFF,TGTGCCAGCACCTTACCCGGGACAGGGATCCATGAAAAACTGTTTTTT
TRBJ1-3,-,-,TRBV6-5,CASTGNTIYF,TGTGCCAGCACGGGAAACACCATATATTTT
TRBJ2-2,-,-,TRBV5-1,CASSPGHPNTGELFF,TGCGCCAGCAGCCCGGGACATCCTAACACCGGGGAGCTGTTTTTT
TRBJ1-2,-,TRBD1,TRBV4-1,CASSPGGTGNYGYTF,TGCGCCAGCAGCCCAGGAGGGACAGGGAACTATGGCTACACCTTC
TRBJ1-2,-,TRBD1,TRBV6-5,CASTGQGDGYTF,TGTGCCAGCACAGGACAGGGCGATGGCTACACCTTC
TRBJ2-3,-,-,TRBV19,CASSALSTDTQYF,TGTGCCAGTAGTGCACTTAGCACAGATACGCAGTATTTT
TRBJ2-5,-,-,TRBV3-1/TRBV3-2,CASSQDGRRLYF,TGTGCCAGCAGCCAAGATGGAAGGAGGTTATACTTC
TRBJ2-7,-,TRBD1,TRBV6-5,CASSSTGPRSEQYF,TGTGCCAGCAGCTCGACAGGGCCAAGGAGCGAGCAGTACTTC
TRBJ1-5,-,TRBD1,TRBV19,CASRRTGNNQPQHF,TGTGCCAGTCGCCGGACAGGGAACAATCAGCCCCAGCATTTT
TRBJ2-7,-,TRBD1,TRBV5-1,CASSLEGALSYEQYF,TGCGCCAGCAGCTTGGAGGGGGCCCTCTCCTACGAGCAGTACTTC
TRBJ2-1,-,-,TRBV12-3/TRBV12-4,CASSFFGDEQFF,TGTGCCAGCAGTTTTTTTGGAGATGAGCAGTTCTTC
TRBJ1-2,-,-,TRBV5-1,CASSLGDTSYGYTF,TGCGCCAGCAGCTTGGGGGACACTTCCTATGGCTACACCTTC
TRBJ2-7,-,TRBD1,TRBV19,CASSIRGTGSYEQYF,TGTGCCAGTAGTATAAGAGGGACAGGGTCCTACGAGCAGTACTTC
TRBJ2-4,-,TRBD1,TRBV28,CASSRGQAKVGLAKNIQYF,TGTGCCAGCAGCCGAGGACAGGCGAAGGTTGGGCTAGCCAAAAACATTCAGTACTTC
TRBJ1-6,few,-,TRBV2,CASSERGIANSPLHF,TGTGCCAGCAGTGAGCGGGGGATAGCAAATTCACCCCTCCACTTT
TRBJ2-3,-,-,TRBV4-1,CASSRGPESDTQYF,TGCGCCAGCAGCCGAGGTCCCGAGTCAGATACGCAGTATTTT
TRBJ1-6,-,-,TRBV19,CASSIFLANSPLHF,TGTGCCAGTAGTATATTTCTCGCGAATTCACCCCTCCACTTT
TRBJ2-3,-,TRBD1,TRBV5-1,CASSSPGQVSVLSTDTQYF,TGCGCCAGCAGCTCTCCGGGACAGGTGTCCGTTCTTAGCACAGATACGCAGTATTTT
TRBJ2-3,-,TRBD2,TRBV7-6,CASSQGLAGGFATQYF,TGTGCCAGCAGCCAAGGACTAGCGGGGGGTTTCGCTACGCAGTATTTT
TRBJ1-5,-,TRBD1,TRBV5-5,CASSYPDREPQHF,TGTGCCAGCAGCTACCCGGACAGGGAGCCCCAGCATTTT
TRBJ1-3,-,TRBD1,TRBV30,CAWGRGDTIYF,TGTGCCTGGGGCAGGGGGGACACCATATATTTT
TRBJ1-2,-,-,TRBV29-1,CSVEDQGHGYGYTF,TGCAGCGTTGAAGATCAGGGACACGGCTATGGCTACACCTTC
TRBJ2-5,-,TRBD1,TRBV30,CAWSVSRGRETQYF,TGTGCCTGGAGTGTTAGCAGGGGGAGAGAGACCCAGTACTTC
TRBJ1-1,-,-,TRBV6-5,CASSTRYTEAFF,TGTGCCAGCAGTACCCGGTACACTGAAGCTTTCTTT
TRBJ2-7,-,-,TRBV15,CATSRVTGSEQYF,TGTGCCACCAGCAGAGTTACGGGGTCCGAGCAGTACTTC
TRBJ1-4,-,-,TRBV7-8,CASSSPQEWEKLFF,TGTGCCAGCAGCTCTCCTCAAGAGTGGGAAAAACTGTTTTTT
TRBJ1-3,-,-,TRBV19,CASSIVPGSSGNTIYF,TGTGCCAGTAGTATAGTTCCGGGGAGCTCTGGAAACACCATATATTTT
TRBJ1-1,-,-,TRBV28,CASSLQSVNTEAFF,TGTGCCAGCAGTTTACAATCAGTGAACACTGAAGCTTTCTTT
TRBJ2-7,-,-,TRBV27,CASSLKGVGSYEQYF,TGTGCCAGCAGTTTAAAGGGGGTCGGGTCCTACGAGCAGTACTTC
TRBJ2-5,once,-,TRBV24-1,CATSDLRPQERETQYF,TGTGCCACCAGTGATTTGCGACCCCAAGAGCGGGAGACCCAGTACTTC
TRBJ1-2,-,-,TRBV25-1,CASRRKDGYTF,TGTGCCAGCAGGAGAAAAGATGGCTACACCTTC
TRBJ2-7,once,-,TRBV7-9,CASSRTASGGPSYEQYF,TGTGCCAGCAGCCGAACAGCGTCTGGGGGCCCGTCCTACGAGCAGTACTTC
TRBJ2-1,-,-,TRBV19,CASSIGANNEQFF,TGTGCCAGTAGTATTGGTGCGAACAATGAGCAGTTCTTC
TRBJ2-6,-,-,TRBV27,CASTKLGGNSGANVLTF,TGTGCCAGCACTAAACTCGGGGGTAACTCTGGGGCCAACGTCCTGACTTTC
TRBJ2-7,-,-,TRBV5-1,CASASHLRQYEQYF,TGCGCCAGCGCCTCCCACCTCCGACAGTACGAGCAGTACTTC
TRBJ2-7,-,TRBD1,TRBV7-6,CASSRNQGQGTYEQYF,TGTGCCAGCAGCCGGAACCAGGGACAGGGGACCTACGAGCAGTACTTC
TRBJ2-5,-,-,TRBV3-1/TRBV3-2,CASSQEDTGIWETQYF,TGTGCCAGCAGCCAAGAAGACACAGGGATTTGGGAGACCCAGTACTTC
TRBJ1-1,-,-,TRBV6-5,CASSLGVPTAFF,TGTGCCAGCAGTCTAGGGGTCCCTACGGCTTTCTTT
TRBJ1-2,-,-,TRBV12-3/TRBV12-4,CASSLQGYYGYTF,TGTGCCAGCAGTTTACAGGGTTACTATGGCTACACCTTC
TRBJ2-3,once,-,TRBV5-4,CASSLQNTDTQYF,TGTGCCAGCAGCTTGCAAAACACAGATACGCAGTATTTT
TRBJ2-7,-,-,TRBV7-2,CASSPRTASYEQYF,TGTGCCAGCAGCCCGCGGACAGCCAGCTACGAGCAGTACTTC
TRBJ1-5,-,-,TRBV30,CAWSMGPYQPQHF,TGTGCCTGGAGTATGGGGCCTTATCAGCCCCAGCATTTT
TRBJ2-3,-,-,TRBV19,CASSQGAPDTQYF,TGTGCCAGTAGCCAAGGGGCCCCAGATACGCAGTATTTT
TRBJ1-2,-,TRBD1,TRBV7-2,CASSLVSRDRGHGYTF,TGTGCCAGCAGCTTAGTGAGCCGGGACAGGGGCCATGGCTACACCTTC
TRBJ1-1,-,-,TRBV20-1,CSARDGGRAFF,TGCAGTGCTAGAGATGGTGGGAGGGCTTTCTTT
TRBJ1-3,-,-,TRBV5-6,CASSPVSGNTIYF,TGTGCCAGCAGCCCTGTCTCTGGAAACACCATATATTTT
TRBJ2-7,-,TRBD1,TRBV19,CASSWDRGYEQYF,TGTGCCAGTAGCTGGGACAGAGGATACGAGCAGTACTTC
TRBJ1-1,-,-,TRBV29-1,CSVDIMGQGSEAFF,TGCAGCGTTGATATTATGGGCCAGGGGAGTGAAGCTTTCTTT
TRBJ2-2,-,TRBD1,TRBV5-1,CASSPPTGTGVSGELFF,TGCGCCAGCAGTCCCCCGACTGGGACAGGGGTCAGCGGGGAGCTGTTTTTT
TRBJ2-6,-,-,TRBV20-1,CSASSRDNVLTF,TGCAGTGCTAGTTCCAGGGACAATGTCCTGACTTTC
TRBJ1-1,-,-,TRBV25-1,CASSVSPSTEAFF,TGTGCCAGCAGTGTATCTCCTAGCACTGAAGCTTTCTTT
TRBJ2-6,-,-,TRBV24-1,CATSGPQGSGANVLTF,TGTGCCACCAGTGGTCCGCAGGGTTCTGGGGCCAACGTCCTGACTTTC
TRBJ1-3,-,TRBD1,TRBV19,CASSNTPQGNTIYF,TGTGCCAGTAGTAACACCCCACAGGGGAACACCATATATTTT
TRBJ1-2,few,-,TRBV6-5,CASSYSRGGVDGYTF,TGTGCCAGCAGTTACTCGAGGGGCGGGGTTGATGGCTACACCTTC